The 15 T cell receptor beta chains listed next were all sequenced from one sample in a study of identical twins. Via MiXCR, TCRdb re-called the 5' RACE reads, giving one row per CDR3 protein. Among 570,000 or so distinct CDR3 sequences, 9.6% were seen once, and the ten largest hold roughly 3.2%. The data were also submitted as part of a second study, on yellow fever vaccine responses in identical twins.

Specimen: PBMCs. These receptors were taken from a woman between 18 and 29 years old in good health.

The rearrangement links TRBV4-2 to TRBJ2-2; 8 positions agree with TRBD1. Germline V gives CDR1 LGHNA, CDR2 YNFKEQ. Trimming removed 8 bases from V and 1 base from J; junction bases left unmatched: 12. This CDR3 has 17 residues. The CDR3 bases are TGTGCCAGCGGGGATCGAGACAGGGGACGGAACACCGGGGAGCTGTTTTTT. This sequence encodes CASGDRDRGRNTGELFF.

This clonotype occurred many times. The chain is built from TRBV7-9 and TRBJ2-1; D perhaps matches TRBD1 (5 bases). Trimming took off 2 bases at V and 11 bases at J, with 10 bases between the two ends. Per germline, CDR1 SEHNR and CDR2 FQNEAQ (reference sequence). This CDR3 contains 12 residues. The CDR3, as DNA: TGTGCCAGCAGCTTATCTTCAGGGAAGCAGTTCTTC. Protein product: CASSLSSGKQFF.

This clonotype was recorded at least ten times. The CDR3 is CASSVGQGTNEQFF. CDR3 DNA: TGTGCCAGCTCAGTGGGACAGGGAACCAATGAGCAGTTCTTC. This rearrangement joins TRBV18 to TRBJ2-1; TRBD1 matches 9 bases. The CDR3 runs to 14 residues. The ends lost 5 bases at V and 6 bases at J; junction bases unmatched: 5. The germline gives CDR1 KGHSH, CDR2 LQKENI. The full variable domain, its missing parts supplied by reference TRBV18 and TRBJ2-1, is NAGVMQNPRHLVRRRGQEARLRCSPMKGHSHVYWYRQLPEEGLKFMVYLQKENIIDESGMPKERFSAEFPKEGPSILRIQQVVRGDSAAYFCASSVGQGTNEQFFGPGTRLTVL.

This clonotype turned up a few times. J is TRBJ2-7 and V is TRBV29-1; TRBD2 is a possible D gene (5 bases). The germline V gene encodes CDR1 SQVTM and CDR2 ANQGSEA. CDR3 size: 12 residues. V was clipped by 4 bases and J by 4 bases, with 11 bases between them. The CDR3 nucleotides read TGCAGCGTTGTTGGACTCCGGTACGAGCAGTACTTC. Encoded protein: CSVVGLRYEQYF.

This clonotype appeared a few times. The chain uses TRBV4-3 and TRBJ2-1, with 7 bases aligning to TRBD2. The CDR3 length is 17 residues. The germline CDR1 and CDR2 sequences are LGHNA and YSLEER. Germline trimming cut 0 bases from V and 2 bases from J; bases unmatched to any gene: 7. The CDR3 sequence is CASSQDSTSATYNEQFF. The CDR3 DNA sequence: TGCGCCAGCAGCCAAGACAGCACTAGCGCTACCTACAATGAGCAGTTCTTC.

This rearrangement joins TRBV15 to TRBJ2-5; TRBD2 might be the D (5 bases). The CDR3 has 13 amino acids. Trimming took 6 bases from V and 7 from J, leaving 15 bases between them. From germline, CDR1 is LNHNV and CDR2 YYDKDF (reference sequence). The CDR3 protein is CATRNYPEGTQYF. In DNA, the CDR3 is TGTGCCACCAGAAACTACCCCGAGGGGACCCAGTACTTC.

As to this clonotype: This may stem from a read error, because a much larger clone lies one nucleotide away. In this CDR3 the conserved last residue, phenylalanine or tryptophan, is missing, so a read error is likely. This chain connects TRBV3-1 to TRBJ2-5; TRBD1 is a possible D gene (5 bases). Germline V CDR1 and CDR2: LGHDT, YNNKEL (reference sequence). The CDR3 runs to 14 residues. Trimming cost V 4 bases and J 7 bases, with 16 bases left between them. CDR3 coding DNA: TGTGCCAGCAGCCGTCCTTTACAGGAAGGGACCCAGTACCTC. Its protein product is CASSRPLQEGTQYL.

This chain connects TRBV6-5 to TRBJ2-3; D unclear. The CDR3 covers 13 residues. V was shortened by 5 bases and J by 3 bases, with 9 bases between the two germline ends. Germline V gene data show CDR1 as MNHEY and CDR2 as SVGAGI. CDR3 sequence (DNA): TGTGCCAGCAGTCGCTCAGCAACAGATACGCAGTATTTT. Protein sequence: CASSRSATDTQYF.

The sample holds a few counts of this clonotype. The rearrangement links TRBV27 to TRBJ1-4; tentative D call: TRBD1 (5 bases). The germline gives CDR1 MNHEY, CDR2 SMNVEV (reference sequence). V gave up 2 bases and J gave up 8 bases, with 12 bases separating them. The CDR3 totals 14 residues. CDR3 DNA sequence: TGTGCCAGCAGTTTAGGCAGGGCTGGGGAAAAACTGTTTTTT. Protein sequence: CASSLGRAGEKLFF.

This clonotype has more than one count but fewer than ten. This chain uses TRBV11-2 with TRBJ1-4; tentative D call: TRBD1 (6 bases). V was pared by 5 bases and J by 0 bases, with 10 bases between. Germline values: CDR1 SGHAT, CDR2 FQNNGV. The CDR3 sequence is 15 residues long. The CDR3 is CASSRTAATNEKLFF. The CDR3 bases are TGTGCCAGCAGCAGGACAGCTGCAACTAATGAAAAACTGTTTTTT.

This clonotype was picked up a small number of times. CDR3 loop: CASSQVSGRGETQYF. The CDR3 DNA is TGTGCCAGCAGCCAAGTTTCAGGGAGGGGGGAGACCCAGTACTTC. The chain is built from TRBV3-1 and TRBJ2-5, with D perhaps TRBD2 (7 bases). The CDR3 contains 15 residues. Germline V gene sequence: CDR1 LGHDT, CDR2 YNNKEL (reference sequence). Trimming left V 1 base short and J 5 bases short, with 14 bases between.

The chain joins TRBV6-2 or TRBV6-3 to TRBJ2-2, with a weak D call TRBD2 (5 bases). V was shortened by 6 bases and J by 0 bases, with 20 bases between the two germline ends. The germline gives CDR1 MNHEY, CDR2 SVGEGT. The CDR3 covers 18 residues. The CDR3 sequence: CASRPRTHDFPNTGELFF. Here the CDR3 DNA reads TGTGCCAGCAGACCTCGGACTCACGATTTTCCGAACACCGGGGAGCTGTTTTTT.

This clonotype came up many times. V gene TRBV5-6 combines with J gene TRBJ2-3; D is unclear. The CDR3 sequence is 15 residues long. V lost 3 bases and J lost 0, with 11 bases in between. The germline CDR1 and CDR2 sequences are SGHDT and YYEEEE. CDR3 bases: TGTGCCAGCAGCTGGACCACTTTAAGCACAGATACGCAGTATTTT. Protein sequence: CASSWTTLSTDTQYF. Full variable domain (missing parts from reference TRBV5-6 and TRBJ2-3): DAGVTQSPTHLIKTRGQQVTLRCSPKSGHDTVSWYQQALGQGPQFIFQYYEEEERQRGNFPDRFSGHQFPNYSSELNVNALLLGDSALYLCASSWTTLSTDTQYFGPGTRLTVL.

This clonotype was seen a few times. This chain connects TRBV3-1 to TRBJ2-1, with 11 positions matching TRBD2. V trimming: 0 bases; J trimming: 4 bases; junction bases outside the gene matches: 5. The CDR3 has 17 amino acids. Germline values: CDR1 LGHDT, CDR2 YNNKEL (reference sequence). CDR3 in amino acids: CASSQDRRLAGYNEQFF. The CDR3 DNA reads TGTGCCAGCAGCCAAGATCGGAGACTAGCGGGGTACAATGAGCAGTTCTTC.

The chain joins TRBV5-5 to TRBJ2-7, with D possibly called TRBD1 or TRBD2 (5 bases each). The germline V gene encodes CDR1 SGHKS and CDR2 YYEKEE (reference sequence). The CDR3 length is 16 residues. Between the trimmed V and J ends, which lost 3 bases and 4 bases, there was a span of 20 bases. The CDR3 is CASSSGPSVSLYEQYF. DNA for the CDR3: TGTGCCAGCAGCTCGGGACCTTCTGTGAGCCTTTACGAGCAGTACTTC. Filled out from reference TRBV5-5 and TRBJ2-7, the complete variable domain reads DAGVTQSPTHLIKTRGQQVTLRCSPISGHKSVSWYQQVLGQGPQFIFQYYEKEERGRGNFPDRFSARQFPNYSSELNVNALLLGDSALYLCASSSGPSVSLYEQYFGPGTRLTVT.